These 15 T cell receptor beta chains originate from one sample sequenced in a study of human T cells and chemical hapten exposure. Time point specified: patch test 1, 2 weeks after DPC sensitization. Described treatment: therapeutic diphenylcyclopropenone sensitization with weekly scalp DPC. A single record per CDR3 protein comes from TCRdb applying MiXCR to the RACE reads. Among some 50,000 distinct CDR3 sequences listed, 9.3% were seen once. Sample: whole blood, taken in connection with sensitization to the hapten diphenylcyclopropenone (DPC). The receptors were gathered from a woman in her forties with alopecia areata. Some clones in this sample may be carry-over from other donors' samples.

This clonotype was recorded only once. With a much larger clone just one base away, this may be a read error. CDR3 amino acids: CASRRDRTSTHFEQYF. In nucleotides, the CDR3 is TGTGCCAGCAGACGGGACAGAACCTCAACTCACTTCGAGCAGTACTTC. The chain combines TRBV6-2 or TRBV6-3 with TRBJ2-7; 7 nucleotides match TRBD1. Germline assignment: CDR1 MNHEY and CDR2 SVGEGT. The CDR3 loop spans 16 amino acids. The V gene end was trimmed by 6 bases and the J gene end by 6 bases; junction bases not matched to a gene: 17.

The CDR3 DNA reads TGTGCCAGCAGCTTAGCGGGGGAGCACCAAGAGACCCAGTACTTC. This codes for CASSLAGEHQETQYF. The rearrangement uses TRBV7-2 and TRBJ2-5; the D call may be TRBD1 or TRBD2 (5 bases each). The germline gives CDR1 SGHTA, CDR2 FQGNSA. This CDR3 has 15 residues. The V end lost 0 bases, the J end lost 0 bases, and 8 bases lay between the germline ends.

This clonotype was seen at least ten times. This CDR3 is CASSSRQGAFGNTIYF. The CDR3 DNA sequence: TGTGCCAGCAGCTCCCGACAGGGGGCCTTTGGAAACACCATATATTTT. The V gene is TRBV7-6, the J gene TRBJ1-3, with TRBD1 identical over 10 bases. After removal of 4 bases from V and 3 bases from J, the junction contained 6 bases not matched to a gene. This CDR3 spans 16 amino acids. From germline, CDR1 is SGHVS and CDR2 FNYEAQ.

This clonotype was counted many times. The chain carries TRBV21-1 and TRBJ2-1; TRBD2, the D gene given by the table, was not confirmed from the DNA. TRBV21-1 is a pseudogene segment. The CDR3 spans 19 residues. The CDR3 protein is CASSKTARYLRGGWNEQFF. Written as DNA, the CDR3 is TGTGCCAGCAGCAAAACGGCCCGTTACTTGCGGGGGGGATGGAATGAGCAGTTCTTC.

There are many counts of this clonotype. The V gene is TRBV28, the J gene TRBJ1-5; possible D gene TRBD1, 5 bases. V was cut by 7 bases and J by 2 bases, with 12 bases left in between. The CDR3 runs 14 residues. Germline V lookup: CDR1 MDHEN, CDR2 SYDVKM. The CDR3 region has the DNA TGTGCCAGCAACAAGGCGGGGGGCAATCAGCCCCAGCATTTT. Amino acid sequence: CASNKAGGNQPQHF.

The V gene is TRBV4-1, the J gene TRBJ2-3; D tentatively fits TRBD1 or TRBD2 (5 bases each). This CDR3 is 16 amino acids long. Trimming took off 4 bases at V and 2 bases at J, with 16 bases between the two ends. Looked up from germline, CDR1 is MGHRA and CDR2 is YSYEKL. The CDR3 reads CASSRSVGTNTDTQYF. The CDR3 bases are TGCGCCAGCAGCCGCTCTGTAGGGACCAACACAGATACGCAGTATTTT.

This clonotype has ten or more counts. The chain recombines TRBV30 with TRBJ2-3; D assignment may be TRBD1 or TRBD2 (6 bases each). Looked up from germline, CDR1 is GTSNPN and CDR2 is SVGIG (reference sequence). Trimming stripped 8 bases from V and 4 bases from J, with 13 bases between. The CDR3 covers 12 residues. The CDR3 region has the DNA TGTGCCGTCAACAGGGACTCAGATACGCAGTATTTT. It translates to CAVNRDSDTQYF.

In this sample, this clonotype turned up many times. The V gene is TRBV12-3 or TRBV12-4, the J gene TRBJ1-1; D gene unclear. This CDR3 has 15 residues. V gave up 4 bases and J gave up 1 base, with 13 bases separating them. CDR3 bases: TGTGCCAGCAGTTGGACGGGGATTGGGAACACTGAAGCTTTCTTT. It specifies CASSWTGIGNTEAFF.

The rearrangement links TRBV18 to TRBJ2-2; D is unclear. Germline loops: CDR1 KGHSH, CDR2 LQKENI. CDR3 length: 11 amino acids. Trimming shortened V by 7 bases and J by 3 bases, and 3 bases separated the two germline ends. The CDR3 sequence: CASLYTGELFF. The CDR3 region has the DNA TGTGCCAGCTTATACACCGGGGAGCTGTTTTTT.

To note about this clonotype: The junction shows a germline mismatch at one end, possibly a read error. The J gene is TRBJ2-7, the V gene TRBV6-6, with D possibly TRBD2 on 7 matching bases. The V gene's germline CDR1 is MNHNY and CDR2 SVGAGI (reference sequence). CDR3 length equals 11 residues. The CDR3 bases are TGTGCCAGCAGTTCGTGGGGGGGCCTCGACTTC. It codes for CASSSWGGLDF.

The chain joins TRBV3-1 to TRBJ2-3; maybe TRBD1 (6 bases). The germline V gene encodes CDR1 LGHDT and CDR2 YNNKEL (reference sequence). V lost 1 base and J lost 2, with 7 bases in between. CDR3 length equals 14 residues. The CDR3 region has the DNA TGTGCCAGCAGCCAAGGGACAGTCACAGATACGCAGTATTTT. Translated: CASSQGTVTDTQYF.

This clonotype was observed a few times. The V call is TRBV27, the J call TRBJ1-5; 8 bases are a match to TRBD1. CDR3 size: 15 residues. Germline assignment: CDR1 MNHEY and CDR2 SMNVEV (reference sequence). V was pared by 10 bases and J by 7 bases, with 15 bases of the junction left unmatched. The CDR3 sequence: CANIPMTGAMQPQHF. CDR3 coding DNA: TGTGCCAACATCCCAATGACAGGGGCGATGCAGCCCCAGCATTTT.

Ten or more counts support this clonotype. The chain employs TRBV2 and TRBJ2-7; 7 bases fit TRBD1. Germline assignment: CDR1 SNHLY and CDR2 FYNNEI. The junction had 14 bases not matched to a gene; V was cut back by 7 bases and J by 2 bases. The CDR3 sequence is 16 residues long. CDR3 coding DNA: TGTGCCAGCACAGATTCCCTGCTCGGGACAGCCTACGAGCAGTACTTC. It translates to CASTDSLLGTAYEQYF.

This clonotype was recorded many times. The genes are TRBV2 and TRBJ1-2, with 7 positions matching TRBD1. CDR1 and CDR2 (germline): SNHLY, FYNNEI. Germline trimming cut 6 bases from V and 8 bases from J; bases unmatched to any gene: 12. The CDR3 sequence is 14 residues long. This chain's CDR3 is CASRREGQGDGYTF. CDR3 sequence (DNA): TGTGCCAGCAGGCGAGAGGGCCAGGGGGACGGCTACACCTTC.

The chain couples TRBV7-9 to TRBJ1-1; D is uncertain. Germline V gives CDR1 SEHNR, CDR2 FQNEAQ (reference sequence). This CDR3 contains 13 residues. The V and J ends lost 0 bases and 6 bases respectively, with 8 bases between them. The CDR3 sequence is CASSLAGEAEAFF. For the CDR3, the DNA is TGTGCCAGCAGCTTAGCCGGGGAGGCTGAAGCTTTCTTT.